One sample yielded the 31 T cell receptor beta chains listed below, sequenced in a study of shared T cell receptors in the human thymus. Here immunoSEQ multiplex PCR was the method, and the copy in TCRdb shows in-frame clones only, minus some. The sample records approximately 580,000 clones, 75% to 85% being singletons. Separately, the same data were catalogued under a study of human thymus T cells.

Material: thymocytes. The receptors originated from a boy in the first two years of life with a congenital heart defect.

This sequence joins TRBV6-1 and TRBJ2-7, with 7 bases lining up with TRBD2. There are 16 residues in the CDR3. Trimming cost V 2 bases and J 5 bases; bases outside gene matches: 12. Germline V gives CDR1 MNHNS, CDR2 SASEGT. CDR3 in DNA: TGTGCCAGCAGTGAAATCCCGGGAGGTTTGAGTCACGAGCAGTACTTC. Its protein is CASSEIPGGLSHEQYF.

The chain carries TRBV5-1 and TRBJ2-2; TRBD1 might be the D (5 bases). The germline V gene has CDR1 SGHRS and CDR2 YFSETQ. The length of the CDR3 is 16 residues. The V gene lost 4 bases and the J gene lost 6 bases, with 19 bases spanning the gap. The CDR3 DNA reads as TGCGCCAGCAGCCCCCCCCAGGGCGAATGGGCCGGGGAGCTGTTTTTT. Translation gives CASSPPQGEWAGELFF.

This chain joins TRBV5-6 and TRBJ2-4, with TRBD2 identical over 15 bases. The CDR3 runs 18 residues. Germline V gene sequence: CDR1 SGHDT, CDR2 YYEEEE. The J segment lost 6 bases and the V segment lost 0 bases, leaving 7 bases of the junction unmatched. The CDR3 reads CASSLVGTSGRLRNIQYF. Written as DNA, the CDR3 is TGTGCCAGCAGCTTGGTCGGGACTAGCGGGAGGTTGAGAAACATTCAGTACTTC.

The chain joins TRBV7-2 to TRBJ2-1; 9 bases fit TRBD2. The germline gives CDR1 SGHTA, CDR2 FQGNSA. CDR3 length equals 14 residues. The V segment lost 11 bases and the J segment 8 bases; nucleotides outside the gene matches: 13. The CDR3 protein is CAPKRLAVRHEQFF. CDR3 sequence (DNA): TGTGCCCCGAAGAGACTAGCGGTCAGGCATGAGCAGTTCTTC.

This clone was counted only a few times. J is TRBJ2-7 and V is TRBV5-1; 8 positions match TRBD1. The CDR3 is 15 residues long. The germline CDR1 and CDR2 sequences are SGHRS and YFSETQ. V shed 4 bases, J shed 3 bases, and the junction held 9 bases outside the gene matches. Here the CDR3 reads CASSLPTGDDYEQYF. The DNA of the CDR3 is TGCGCCAGCAGCCTACCGACAGGGGACGACTACGAGCAGTACTTC.

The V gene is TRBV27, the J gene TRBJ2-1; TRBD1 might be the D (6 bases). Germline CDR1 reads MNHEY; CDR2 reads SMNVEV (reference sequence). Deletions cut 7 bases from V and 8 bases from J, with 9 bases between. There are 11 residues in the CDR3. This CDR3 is CASIGGHEQFF. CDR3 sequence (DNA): TGTGCCAGCATTGGGGGCCATGAGCAGTTCTTC.

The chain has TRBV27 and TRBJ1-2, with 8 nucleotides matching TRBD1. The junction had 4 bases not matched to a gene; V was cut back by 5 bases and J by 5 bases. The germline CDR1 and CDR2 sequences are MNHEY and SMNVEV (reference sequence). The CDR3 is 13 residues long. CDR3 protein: CASSGQGRYGYTF. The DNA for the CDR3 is TGTGCCAGCAGTGGACAGGGAAGATATGGCTACACCTTC.

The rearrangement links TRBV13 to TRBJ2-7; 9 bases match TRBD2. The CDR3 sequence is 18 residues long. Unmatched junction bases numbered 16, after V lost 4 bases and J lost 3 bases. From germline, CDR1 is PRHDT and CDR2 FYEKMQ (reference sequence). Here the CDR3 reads CASSSPTGASGTYYEQYF. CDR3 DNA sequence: TGTGCCAGCAGCTCCCCTACCGGGGCTAGCGGGACCTACTACGAGCAGTACTTC.

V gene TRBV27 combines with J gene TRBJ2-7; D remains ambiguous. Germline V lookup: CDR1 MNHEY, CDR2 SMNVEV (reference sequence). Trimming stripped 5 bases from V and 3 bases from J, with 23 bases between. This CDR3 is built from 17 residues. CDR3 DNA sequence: TGTGCCAGCAGTCCCACCCCCCGTTGCGGCACCAACTACGAGCAGTACTTC. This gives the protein CASSPTPRCGTNYEQYF.

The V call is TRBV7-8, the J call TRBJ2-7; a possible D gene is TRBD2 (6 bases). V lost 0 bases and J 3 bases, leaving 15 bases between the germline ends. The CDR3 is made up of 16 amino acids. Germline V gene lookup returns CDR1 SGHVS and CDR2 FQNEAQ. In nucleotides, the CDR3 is TGTGCCAGCAGCTTAGCGGAAAGGCTGGGGGGCTACGAGCAGTACTTC. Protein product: CASSLAERLGGYEQYF. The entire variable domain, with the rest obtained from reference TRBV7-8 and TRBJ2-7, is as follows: GAGVSQSPRYKVAKRGQDVALRCDPISGHVSLFWYQQALGQGPEFLTYFQNEAQLDKSGLPSDRFFAERPEGSVSTLKIQRTQQEDSAVYLCASSLAERLGGYEQYFGPGTRLTVT.

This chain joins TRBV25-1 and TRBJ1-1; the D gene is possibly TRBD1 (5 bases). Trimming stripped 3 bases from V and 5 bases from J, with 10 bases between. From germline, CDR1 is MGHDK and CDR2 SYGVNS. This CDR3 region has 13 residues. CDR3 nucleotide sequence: TGTGCCAGCAGTGACCCAGGGTCGACTGAAGCTTTCTTT. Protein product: CASSDPGSTEAFF.

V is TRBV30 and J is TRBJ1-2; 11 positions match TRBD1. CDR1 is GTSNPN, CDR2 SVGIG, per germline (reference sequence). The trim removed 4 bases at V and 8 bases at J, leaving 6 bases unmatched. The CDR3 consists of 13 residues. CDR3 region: CAWMDRGPRGYTF. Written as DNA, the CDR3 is TGTGCCTGGATGGACAGGGGGCCGAGGGGCTACACCTTC.

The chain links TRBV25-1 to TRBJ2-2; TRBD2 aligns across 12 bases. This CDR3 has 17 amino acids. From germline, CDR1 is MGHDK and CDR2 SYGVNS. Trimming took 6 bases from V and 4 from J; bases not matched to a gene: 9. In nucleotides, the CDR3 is TGTGCCAGCAGCGATCTAGCGGGAGGGCCGGCCACCGGGGAGCTGTTTTTT. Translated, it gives CASSDLAGGPATGELFF.

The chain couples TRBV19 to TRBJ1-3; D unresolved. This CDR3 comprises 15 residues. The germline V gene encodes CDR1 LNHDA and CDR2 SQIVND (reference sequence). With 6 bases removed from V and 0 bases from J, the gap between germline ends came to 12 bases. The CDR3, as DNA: TGTGCCAGTAGGGACTTCTTTAACTCTGGAAACACCATATATTTT. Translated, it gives CASRDFFNSGNTIYF.

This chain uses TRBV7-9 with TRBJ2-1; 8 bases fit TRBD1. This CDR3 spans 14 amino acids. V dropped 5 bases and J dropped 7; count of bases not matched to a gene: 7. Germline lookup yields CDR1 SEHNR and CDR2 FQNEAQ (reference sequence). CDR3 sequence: CASSPSQGANEQFF. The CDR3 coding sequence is TGTGCCAGCAGCCCCTCGCAGGGGGCGAATGAGCAGTTCTTC.

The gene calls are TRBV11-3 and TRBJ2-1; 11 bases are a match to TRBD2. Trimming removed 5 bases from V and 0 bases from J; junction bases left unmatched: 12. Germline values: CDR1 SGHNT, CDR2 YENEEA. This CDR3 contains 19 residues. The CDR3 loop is CASSPPGLADWSSYNEQFF. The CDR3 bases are TGTGCCAGCAGCCCACCGGGACTAGCGGACTGGAGCTCCTACAATGAGCAGTTCTTC.

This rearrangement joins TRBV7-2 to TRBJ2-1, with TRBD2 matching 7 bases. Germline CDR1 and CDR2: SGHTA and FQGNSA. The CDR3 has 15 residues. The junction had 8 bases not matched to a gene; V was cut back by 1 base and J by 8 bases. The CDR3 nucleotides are TGTGCCAGCAGCTTAGTGACTAGCTCTGGGGATGAGCAGTTCTTC. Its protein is CASSLVTSSGDEQFF.

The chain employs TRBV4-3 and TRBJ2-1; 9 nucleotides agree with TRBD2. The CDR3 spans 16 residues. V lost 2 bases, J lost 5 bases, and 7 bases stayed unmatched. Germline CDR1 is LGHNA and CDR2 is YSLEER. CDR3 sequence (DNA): TGCGCCAGCAGCCAAAAGATTGCGGGAGGGGACAATGAGCAGTTCTTC. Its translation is CASSQKIAGGDNEQFF.

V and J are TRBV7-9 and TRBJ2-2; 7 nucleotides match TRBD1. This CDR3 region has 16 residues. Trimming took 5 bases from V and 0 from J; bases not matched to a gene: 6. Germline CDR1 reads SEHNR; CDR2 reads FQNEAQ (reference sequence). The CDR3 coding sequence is TGTGCCAGCAGCCGAAACGGGACAGCGAACACCGGGGAGCTGTTTTTT. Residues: CASSRNGTANTGELFF.

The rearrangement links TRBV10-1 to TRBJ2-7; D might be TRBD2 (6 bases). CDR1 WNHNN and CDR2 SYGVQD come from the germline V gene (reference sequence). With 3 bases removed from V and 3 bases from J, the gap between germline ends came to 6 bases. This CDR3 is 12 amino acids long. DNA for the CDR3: TGCGCCAGCAGTGACGGGGGCTACGAGCAGTACTTC. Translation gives CASSDGGYEQYF.

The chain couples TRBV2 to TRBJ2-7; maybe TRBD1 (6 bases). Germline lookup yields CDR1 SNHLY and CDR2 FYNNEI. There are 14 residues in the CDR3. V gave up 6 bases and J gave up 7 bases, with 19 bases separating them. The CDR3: CASRETTSTGEQYF. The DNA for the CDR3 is TGTGCCAGCAGGGAGACTACTTCTACAGGGGAGCAGTACTTC.

The CDR3 loop reads CASSPPTTGQETQYF. DNA of the CDR3: TGTGCCAGCAGCCCGCCCACGACAGGGCAAGAGACCCAGTACTTC. The chain has TRBV7-9 and TRBJ2-5; the match to TRBD1 covers 7 bases. Looked up from germline, CDR1 is SEHNR and CDR2 is FQNEAQ (reference sequence). Germline trimming cut 5 bases from V and 2 bases from J; bases unmatched to any gene: 8. The CDR3 runs to 15 residues.

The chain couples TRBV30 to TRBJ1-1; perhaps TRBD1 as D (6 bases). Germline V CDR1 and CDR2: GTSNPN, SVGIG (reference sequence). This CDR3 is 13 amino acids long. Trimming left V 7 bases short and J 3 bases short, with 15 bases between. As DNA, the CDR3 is TGTGCCTCCAGACGGGGGGCTTACACTGAAGCTTTCTTT. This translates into CASRRGAYTEAFF.

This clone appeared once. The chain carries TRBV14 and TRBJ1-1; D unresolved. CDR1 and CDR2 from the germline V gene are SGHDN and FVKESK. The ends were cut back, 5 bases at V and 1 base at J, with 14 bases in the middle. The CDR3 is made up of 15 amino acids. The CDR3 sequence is CASSARYSGNTEAFF. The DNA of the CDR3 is TGTGCCAGCAGCGCCCGTTACTCCGGGAACACTGAAGCTTTCTTT.

For the CDR3, the DNA is TGTGCCAGCAGTTTTCACCGAGAGACAGGCAGGGGAGTTCCGTTCTTC. As protein: CASSFHRETGRGVPFF. This chain uses TRBV27 with TRBJ2-1; weak D call: TRBD1 (6 bases). Germline CDR1 reads MNHEY; CDR2 reads SMNVEV (reference sequence). V shed 3 bases and J shed 15 bases, with 27 bases lying between them. CDR3 size: 16 residues.

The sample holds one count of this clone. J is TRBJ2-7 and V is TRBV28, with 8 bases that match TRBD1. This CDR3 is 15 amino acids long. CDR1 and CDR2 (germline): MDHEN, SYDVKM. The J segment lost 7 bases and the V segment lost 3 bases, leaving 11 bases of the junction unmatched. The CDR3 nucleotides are TGTGCCAGCAGTTTCCCGGGCAGGGGGCGTAAAGAGCAGTACTTC. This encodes CASSFPGRGRKEQYF.

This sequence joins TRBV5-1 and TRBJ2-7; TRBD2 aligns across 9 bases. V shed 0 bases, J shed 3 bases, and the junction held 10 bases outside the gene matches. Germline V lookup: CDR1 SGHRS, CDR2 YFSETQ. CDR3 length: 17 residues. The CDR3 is CASSLGVSGSSSYEQYF. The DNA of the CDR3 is TGCGCCAGCAGCTTGGGGGTTAGCGGGAGCTCTAGCTACGAGCAGTACTTC.

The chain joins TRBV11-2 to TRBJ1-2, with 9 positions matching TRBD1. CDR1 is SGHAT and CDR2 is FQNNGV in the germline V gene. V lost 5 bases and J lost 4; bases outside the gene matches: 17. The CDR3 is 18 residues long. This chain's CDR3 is CASSRDIVRDRVPYGYTF. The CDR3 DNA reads TGTGCCAGCAGCCGTGATATTGTTCGGGACAGGGTCCCCTATGGCTACACCTTC.

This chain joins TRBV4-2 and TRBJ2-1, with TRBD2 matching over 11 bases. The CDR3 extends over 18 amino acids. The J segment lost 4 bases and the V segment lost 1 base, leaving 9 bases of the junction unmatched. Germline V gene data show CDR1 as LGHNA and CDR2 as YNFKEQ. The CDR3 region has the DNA TGTGCCAGCAGCCAAGGGGGTTCCGGGACTAGCGGTTACAATGAGCAGTTCTTC. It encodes CASSQGGSGTSGYNEQFF.

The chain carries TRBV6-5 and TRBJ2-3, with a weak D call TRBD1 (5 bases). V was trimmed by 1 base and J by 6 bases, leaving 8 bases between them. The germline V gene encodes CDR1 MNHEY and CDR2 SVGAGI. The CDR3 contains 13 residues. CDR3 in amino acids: CASSYYPGDTQYF. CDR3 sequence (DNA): TGTGCCAGCAGTTACTACCCAGGGGATACGCAGTATTTT.

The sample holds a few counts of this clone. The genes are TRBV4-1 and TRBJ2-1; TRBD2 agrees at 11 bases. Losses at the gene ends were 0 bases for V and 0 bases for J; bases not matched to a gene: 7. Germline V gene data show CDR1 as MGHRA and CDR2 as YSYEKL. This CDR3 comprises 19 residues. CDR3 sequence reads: CASSQEKGLAENSYNEQFF. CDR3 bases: TGCGCCAGCAGCCAAGAAAAGGGACTAGCGGAAAACTCCTACAATGAGCAGTTCTTC.